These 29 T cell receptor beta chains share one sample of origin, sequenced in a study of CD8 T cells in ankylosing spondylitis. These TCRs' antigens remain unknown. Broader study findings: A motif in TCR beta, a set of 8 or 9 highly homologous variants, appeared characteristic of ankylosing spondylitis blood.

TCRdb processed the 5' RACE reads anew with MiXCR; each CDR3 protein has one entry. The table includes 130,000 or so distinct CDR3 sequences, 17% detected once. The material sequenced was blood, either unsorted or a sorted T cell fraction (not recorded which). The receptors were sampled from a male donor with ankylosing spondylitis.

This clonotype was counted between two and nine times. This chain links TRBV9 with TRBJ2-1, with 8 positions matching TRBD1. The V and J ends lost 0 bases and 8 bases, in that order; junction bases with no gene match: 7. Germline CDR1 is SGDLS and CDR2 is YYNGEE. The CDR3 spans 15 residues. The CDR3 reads CASSVERDRGYEQFF. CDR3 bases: TGTGCCAGCAGCGTAGAACGAGACAGGGGCTATGAGCAGTTCTTC. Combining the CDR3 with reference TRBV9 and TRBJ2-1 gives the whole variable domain DSGVTQTPKHLITATGQRVTLRCSPRSGDLSVYWYQQSLDQGLQFLIQYYNGEERAKGNILERFSAQQFPDLHSELNLSSLELGDSALYFCASSVERDRGYEQFFGPGTRLTVL.

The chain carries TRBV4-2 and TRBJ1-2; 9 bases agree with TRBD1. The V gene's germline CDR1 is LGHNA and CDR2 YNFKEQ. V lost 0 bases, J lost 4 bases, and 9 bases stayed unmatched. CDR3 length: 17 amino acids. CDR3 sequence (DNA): TGTGCCAGCAGCCAAGATTCCCGGACAGGGGTTATCTATGGCTACACCTTC. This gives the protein CASSQDSRTGVIYGYTF.

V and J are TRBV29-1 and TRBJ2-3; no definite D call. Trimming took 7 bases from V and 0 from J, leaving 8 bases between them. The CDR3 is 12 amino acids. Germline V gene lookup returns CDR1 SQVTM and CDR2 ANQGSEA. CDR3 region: CSALASTDTQYF. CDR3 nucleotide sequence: TGCAGCGCTTTAGCTAGCACAGATACGCAGTATTTT.

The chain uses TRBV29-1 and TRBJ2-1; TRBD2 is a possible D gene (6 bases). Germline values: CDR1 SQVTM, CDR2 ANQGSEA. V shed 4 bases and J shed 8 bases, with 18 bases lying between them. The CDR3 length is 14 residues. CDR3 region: CSVVRRDFRDEQFF. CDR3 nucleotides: TGCAGCGTTGTACGCCGGGACTTTCGGGATGAGCAGTTCTTC.

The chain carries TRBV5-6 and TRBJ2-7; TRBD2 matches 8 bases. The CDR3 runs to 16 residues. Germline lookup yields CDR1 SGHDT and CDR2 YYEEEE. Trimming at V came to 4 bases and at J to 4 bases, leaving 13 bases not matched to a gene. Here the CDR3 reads CASSTAGGLRSYEQYF. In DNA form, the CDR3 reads TGTGCCAGCAGCACCGCGGGAGGCCTTAGGTCTTACGAGCAGTACTTC. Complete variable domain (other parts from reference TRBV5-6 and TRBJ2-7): DAGVTQSPTHLIKTRGQQVTLRCSPKSGHDTVSWYQQALGQGPQFIFQYYEEEERQRGNFPDRFSGHQFPNYSSELNVNALLLGDSALYLCASSTAGGLRSYEQYFGPGTRLTVT.

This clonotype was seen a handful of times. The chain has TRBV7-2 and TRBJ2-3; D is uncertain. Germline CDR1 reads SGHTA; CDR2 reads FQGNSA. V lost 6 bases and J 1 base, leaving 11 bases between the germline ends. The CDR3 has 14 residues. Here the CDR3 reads CASRQTIRTDTQYF. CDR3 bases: TGTGCCAGCAGACAGACAATTCGCACAGATACGCAGTATTTT.

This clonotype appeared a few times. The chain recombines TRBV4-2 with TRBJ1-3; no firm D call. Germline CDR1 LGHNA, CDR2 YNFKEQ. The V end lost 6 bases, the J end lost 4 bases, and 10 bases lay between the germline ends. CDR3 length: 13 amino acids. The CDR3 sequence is CASRQNNGNTIYF. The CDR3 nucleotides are TGTGCCAGCAGACAAAACAACGGAAACACCATATATTTT.

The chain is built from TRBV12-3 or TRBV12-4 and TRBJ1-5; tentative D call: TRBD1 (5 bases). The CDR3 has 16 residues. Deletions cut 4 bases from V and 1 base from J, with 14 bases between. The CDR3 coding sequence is TGTGCCAGCAGTTCGTGGGGCGTAGGGAGCAATCAGCCCCAGCATTTT. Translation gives CASSSWGVGSNQPQHF.

CDR3 protein: CASSQGGSTEAFF. CDR3 in DNA: TGTGCCAGCAGCCAAGGCGGGTCAACTGAAGCTTTCTTT. The V gene is TRBV7-3, the J gene TRBJ1-1; D is uncertain. The V gene's germline CDR1 is SGHTA and CDR2 FQGTGA. This CDR3 is 13 amino acids long. Trimming took off 5 bases at V and 5 bases at J, with 12 bases between the two ends.

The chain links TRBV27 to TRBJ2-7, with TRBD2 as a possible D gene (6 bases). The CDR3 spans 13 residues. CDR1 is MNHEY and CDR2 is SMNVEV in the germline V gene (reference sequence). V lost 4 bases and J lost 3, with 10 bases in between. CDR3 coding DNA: TGTGCCAGCAGTTATACTAGCAACTACGAGCAGTACTTC. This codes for CASSYTSNYEQYF.

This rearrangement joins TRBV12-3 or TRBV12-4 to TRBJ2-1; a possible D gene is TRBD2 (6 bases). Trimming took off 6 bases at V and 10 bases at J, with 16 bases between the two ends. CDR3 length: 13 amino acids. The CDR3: CASRGSGHNEQFF. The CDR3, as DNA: TGTGCCAGCAGGGGGAGCGGGCATAACGAGCAGTTCTTC.

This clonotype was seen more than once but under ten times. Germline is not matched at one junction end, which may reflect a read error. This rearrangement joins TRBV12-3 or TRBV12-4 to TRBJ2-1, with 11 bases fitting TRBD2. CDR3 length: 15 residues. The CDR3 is CASSLAGGPSIEQFF. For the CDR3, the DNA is TGTGCCAGCAGCTTAGCGGGAGGGCCTTCCATTGAGCAGTTCTTC.

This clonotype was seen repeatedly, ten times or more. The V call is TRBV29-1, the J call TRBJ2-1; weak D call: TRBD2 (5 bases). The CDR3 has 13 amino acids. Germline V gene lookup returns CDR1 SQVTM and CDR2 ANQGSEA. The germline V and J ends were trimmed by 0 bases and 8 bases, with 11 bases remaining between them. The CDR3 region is CSVEEGLADEQFF. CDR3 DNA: TGCAGCGTTGAAGAAGGCCTAGCCGATGAGCAGTTCTTC.

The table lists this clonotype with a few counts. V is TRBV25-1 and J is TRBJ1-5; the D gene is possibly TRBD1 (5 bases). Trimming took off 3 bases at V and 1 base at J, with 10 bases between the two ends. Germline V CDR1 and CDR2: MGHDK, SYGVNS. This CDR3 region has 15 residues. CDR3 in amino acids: CASSERWGSNQPQHF. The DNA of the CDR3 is TGTGCCAGCAGTGAGAGATGGGGGAGCAATCAGCCCCAGCATTTT.

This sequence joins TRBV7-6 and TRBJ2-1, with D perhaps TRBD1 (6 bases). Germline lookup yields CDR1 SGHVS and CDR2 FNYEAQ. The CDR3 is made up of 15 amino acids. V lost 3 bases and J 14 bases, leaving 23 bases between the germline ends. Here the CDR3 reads CASSFRWGNRTVEFF. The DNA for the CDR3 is TGTGCCAGCAGCTTTCGCTGGGGGAACCGGACAGTGGAGTTCTTC. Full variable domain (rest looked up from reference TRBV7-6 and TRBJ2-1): GAGVSQSPRYKVTKRGQDVALRCDPISGHVSLYWYRQALGQGPEFLTYFNYEAQQDKSGLPNDRFSAERPEGSISTLTIQRTEQRDSAMYRCASSFRWGNRTVEFFGPGTRLTVL.

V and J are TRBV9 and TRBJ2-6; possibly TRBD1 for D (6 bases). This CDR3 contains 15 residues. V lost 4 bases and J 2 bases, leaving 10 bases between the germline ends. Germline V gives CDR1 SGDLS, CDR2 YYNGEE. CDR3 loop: CASSPWTAGANVLTF. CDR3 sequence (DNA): TGTGCCAGCAGCCCCTGGACAGCTGGGGCCAACGTCCTGACTTTC.

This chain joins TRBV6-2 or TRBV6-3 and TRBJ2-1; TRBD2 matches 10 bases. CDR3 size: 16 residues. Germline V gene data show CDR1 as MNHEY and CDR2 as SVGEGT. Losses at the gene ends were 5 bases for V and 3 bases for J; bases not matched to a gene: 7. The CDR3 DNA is TGTGCCAGCAGTCCAGCTAGCGGGAGCCACTACAATGAGCAGTTCTTC. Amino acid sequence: CASSPASGSHYNEQFF.

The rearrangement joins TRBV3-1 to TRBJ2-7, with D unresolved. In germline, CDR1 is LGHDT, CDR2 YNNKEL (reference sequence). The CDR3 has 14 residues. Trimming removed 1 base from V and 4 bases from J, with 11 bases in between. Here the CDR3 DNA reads TGTGCCAGCAGCCAAGGGCCGGAAGATTACGAGCAGTACTTC. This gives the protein CASSQGPEDYEQYF.

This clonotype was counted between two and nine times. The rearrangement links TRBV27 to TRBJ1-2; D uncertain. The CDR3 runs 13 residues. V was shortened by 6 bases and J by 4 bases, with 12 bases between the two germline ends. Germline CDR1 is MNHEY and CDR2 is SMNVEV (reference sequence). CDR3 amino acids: CASRLLGGYGYTF. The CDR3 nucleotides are TGTGCCAGCAGACTACTCGGCGGCTATGGCTACACCTTC.

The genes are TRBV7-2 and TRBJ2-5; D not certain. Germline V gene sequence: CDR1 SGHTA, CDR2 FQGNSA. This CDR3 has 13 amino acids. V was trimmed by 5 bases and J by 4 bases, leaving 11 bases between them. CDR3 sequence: CASSASSRETQYF. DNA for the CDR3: TGTGCCAGCAGCGCGTCCAGCCGAGAGACCCAGTACTTC.

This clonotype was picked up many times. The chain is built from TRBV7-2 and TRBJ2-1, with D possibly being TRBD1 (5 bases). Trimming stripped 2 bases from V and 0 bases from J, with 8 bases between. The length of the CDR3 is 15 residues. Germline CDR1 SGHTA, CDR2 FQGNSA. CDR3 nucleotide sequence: TGTGCCAGCAGCTTACAGGGAAGCTCCTACAATGAGCAGTTCTTC. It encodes CASSLQGSSYNEQFF.

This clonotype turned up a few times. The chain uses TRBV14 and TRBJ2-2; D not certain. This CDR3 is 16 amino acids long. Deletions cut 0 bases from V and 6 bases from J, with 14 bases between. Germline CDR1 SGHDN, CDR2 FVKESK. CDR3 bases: TGTGCCAGCAGCCAAGATCTTCCCATCGATGCCGGGGAGCTGTTTTTT. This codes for CASSQDLPIDAGELFF.

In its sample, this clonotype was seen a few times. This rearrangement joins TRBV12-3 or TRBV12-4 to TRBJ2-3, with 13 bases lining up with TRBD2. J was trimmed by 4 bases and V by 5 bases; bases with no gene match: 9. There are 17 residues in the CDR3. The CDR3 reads CASSSPGLAGPPDTQYF. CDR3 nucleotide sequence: TGTGCCAGCAGTAGTCCGGGACTAGCGGGACCGCCAGATACGCAGTATTTT.

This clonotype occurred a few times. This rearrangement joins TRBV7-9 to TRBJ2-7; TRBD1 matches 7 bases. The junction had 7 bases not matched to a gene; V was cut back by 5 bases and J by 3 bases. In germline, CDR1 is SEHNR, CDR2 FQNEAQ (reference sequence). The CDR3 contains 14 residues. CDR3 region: CASSPTGVGYEQYF. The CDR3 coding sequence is TGTGCCAGCAGCCCCACAGGGGTCGGCTACGAGCAGTACTTC. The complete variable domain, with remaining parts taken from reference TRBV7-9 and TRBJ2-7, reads DTGVSQNPRHKITKRGQNVTFRCDPISEHNRLYWYRQTLGQGPEFLTYFQNEAQLEKSRLLSDRFSAERPKGSFSTLEIQRTEQGDSAMYLCASSPTGVGYEQYFGPGTRLTVT.

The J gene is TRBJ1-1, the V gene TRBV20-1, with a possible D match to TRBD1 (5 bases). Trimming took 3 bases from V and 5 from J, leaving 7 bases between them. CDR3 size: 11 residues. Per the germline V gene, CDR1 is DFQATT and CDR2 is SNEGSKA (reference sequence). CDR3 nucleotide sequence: TGCAGTGCTAGTCGGGGGACTGAAGCTTTCTTT. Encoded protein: CSASRGTEAFF.

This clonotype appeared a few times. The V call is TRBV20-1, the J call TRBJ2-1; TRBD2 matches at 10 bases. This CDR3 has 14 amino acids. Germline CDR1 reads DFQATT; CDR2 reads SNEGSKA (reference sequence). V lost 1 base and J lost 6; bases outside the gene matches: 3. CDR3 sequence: CSARVIAGGNEQFF. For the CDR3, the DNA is TGCAGTGCTAGAGTGATAGCGGGGGGCAATGAGCAGTTCTTC.

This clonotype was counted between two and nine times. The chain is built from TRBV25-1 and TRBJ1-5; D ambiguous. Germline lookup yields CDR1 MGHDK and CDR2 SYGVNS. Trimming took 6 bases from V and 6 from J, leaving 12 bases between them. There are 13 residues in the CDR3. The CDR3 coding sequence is TGTGCCAGCAGCCCGGGTTGGGGTCAGCCCCAGCATTTT. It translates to CASSPGWGQPQHF.

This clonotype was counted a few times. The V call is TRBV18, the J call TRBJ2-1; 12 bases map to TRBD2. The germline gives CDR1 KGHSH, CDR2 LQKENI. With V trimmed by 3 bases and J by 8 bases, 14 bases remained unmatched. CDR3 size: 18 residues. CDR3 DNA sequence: TGTGCCAGCTCACCTCGCTGGACTAGCGGGGACGAGGGGGATGAGCAGTTCTTC. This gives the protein CASSPRWTSGDEGDEQFF.

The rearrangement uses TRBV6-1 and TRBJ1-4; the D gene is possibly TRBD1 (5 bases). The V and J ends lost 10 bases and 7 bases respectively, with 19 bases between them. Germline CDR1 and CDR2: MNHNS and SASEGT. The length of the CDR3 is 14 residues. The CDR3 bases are TGTGCCACCGCGAGGGGTCTTCGGGGTGAAAAACTGTTTTTT. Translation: CATARGLRGEKLFF.